Here is one T cell receptor beta chain with its context. Its antigen is unidentified. This sample is drawn from a study of T-cell reconstitution after alpha-beta-depleted transplantation in children. The study's findings and limits: As was reported, about two months after transplant, alpha-beta T cells came from several hundred expanded graft clones.

Unique molecular identifiers were used in preparing the TCRbeta library. Via MiXCR, TCRdb re-called the PCR reads, giving one row per CDR3 protein. The repertoire holds approximately 500,000 distinct CDR3 sequences, with approximately 30% as singletons. The receptor was derived from a boy in the first two years of life with Wiskott-Aldrich syndrome, due to receive a stem cell transplant. Specimen: PBMCs, collected before TCRalphabeta/CD19-depleted stem cell transplant.

The CDR3 coding sequence is TGTGCCAGCAGCTTAAGAGGGATTACTGAAGCTTTCTTT. It translates to CASSLRGITEAFF. J is TRBJ1-1 and V is TRBV7-9; D is unresolved. This CDR3 is built from 13 residues. V shed 2 bases and J shed 5 bases, with 9 bases lying between them. Germline V gene data show CDR1 as SEHNR and CDR2 as FQNEAQ (reference sequence).